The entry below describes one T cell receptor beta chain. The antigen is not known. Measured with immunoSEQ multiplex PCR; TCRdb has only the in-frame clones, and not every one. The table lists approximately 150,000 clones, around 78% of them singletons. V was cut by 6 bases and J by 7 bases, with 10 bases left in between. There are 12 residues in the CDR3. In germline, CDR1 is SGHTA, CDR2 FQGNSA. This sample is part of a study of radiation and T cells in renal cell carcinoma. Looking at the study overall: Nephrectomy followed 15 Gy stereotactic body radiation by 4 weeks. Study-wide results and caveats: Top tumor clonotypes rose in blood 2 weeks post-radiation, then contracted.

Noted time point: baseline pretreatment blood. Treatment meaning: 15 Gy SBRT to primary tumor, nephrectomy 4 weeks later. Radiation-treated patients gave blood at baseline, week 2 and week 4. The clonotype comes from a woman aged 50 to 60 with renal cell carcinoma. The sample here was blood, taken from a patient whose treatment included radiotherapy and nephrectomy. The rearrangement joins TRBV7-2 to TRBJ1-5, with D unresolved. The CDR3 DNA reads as TGTGCCAGCAGTCTCATGGGGCAGCCCCAGCATTTT. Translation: CASSLMGQPQHF. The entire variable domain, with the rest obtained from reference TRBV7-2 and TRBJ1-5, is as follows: GAGVSQSPSNKVTEKGKDVELRCDPISGHTALYWYRQSLGQGLEFLIYFQGNSAPDKSGLPSDRFSAERTGGSVSTLTIQRTQQEDSAVYLCASSLMGQPQHFGDGTRLSIL.